Presented here are 22 T cell receptor beta chains from one specimen sequenced in a study of shared clonotypes between healthy human individuals. Some clones are missing from TCRdb's copy, which holds only in-frame ones; the method was immunoSEQ multiplex PCR. The sample lists roughly 2.5 million clones, more than 80% occurring once. Sequences were obtained from naive CD4+ T cells sorted from blood. Documented subset: CD45RA+ positively selected. Receptor source: a man aged 18 to 35 in good health.

The V call is TRBV27, the J call TRBJ2-7, with D maybe TRBD1 (6 bases). The germline V and J ends were trimmed by 3 bases and 0 bases, with 12 bases remaining between them. Germline V gene data show CDR1 as MNHEY and CDR2 as SMNVEV (reference sequence). CDR3 size: 15 residues. This chain's CDR3 is CASSFKDRDSYEQYF. The CDR3 nucleotides read TGTGCCAGCAGTTTCAAGGACAGAGACTCCTACGAGCAGTACTTC.

This chain joins TRBV6-5 and TRBJ2-3; 9 nucleotides match TRBD2. The CDR3 length is 14 residues. The germline gives CDR1 MNHEY, CDR2 SVGAGI. V lost 4 bases, J lost 4 bases, and 3 bases stayed unmatched. CDR3 sequence (DNA): TGTGCCAGCAGTTCTAGCGGGGTCGCAGATACGCAGTATTTT. As protein: CASSSSGVADTQYF.

In regard to this clone: Other DNA sequences of this sample code for an identical CDR3. This sequence joins TRBV30 and TRBJ1-1; D is unresolved. There are 11 residues in the CDR3. Germline V gives CDR1 GTSNPN, CDR2 SVGIG (reference sequence). V lost 3 bases and J lost 2, with 4 bases in between. The CDR3 loop is CAWRANTEAFF. The CDR3 nucleotides read TGTGCCTGGAGAGCCAACACTGAAGCTTTCTTT.

The chain employs TRBV28 and TRBJ1-2; D uncertain. This CDR3 spans 12 amino acids. Deletions cut 2 bases from V and 5 bases from J, with 6 bases between. The germline gives CDR1 MDHEN, CDR2 SYDVKM. This chain's CDR3 is CASSLGWYGYTF. CDR3 coding DNA: TGTGCCAGCAGTTTAGGGTGGTATGGCTACACCTTC.

This sequence joins TRBV7-8 and TRBJ1-5; unclear D gene. CDR3 length: 15 residues. V lost 5 bases to trimming and J lost 0 bases, with 11 bases between them. Germline loops: CDR1 SGHVS, CDR2 FQNEAQ. CDR3 region: CASSLNENSNQPQHF. CDR3 bases: TGTGCCAGCAGCCTCAACGAGAATAGCAATCAGCCCCAGCATTTT.

The genes are TRBV10-1 and TRBJ2-3; weak D call: TRBD2 (7 bases). Trimming pared 4 bases from V and 6 bases from J, leaving 14 bases between. Germline CDR1 reads WNHNN; CDR2 reads SYGVQD (reference sequence). The CDR3 contains 14 residues. The CDR3 sequence: CASSANRGGDTQYF. The DNA of the CDR3 is TGCGCCAGCAGTGCGAATAGGGGGGGGGATACGCAGTATTTT.

V is TRBV7-2 and J is TRBJ1-5; TRBD1 aligns across 10 bases. This CDR3 contains 14 residues. After removal of 6 bases from V and 7 bases from J, the junction contained 6 bases not matched to a gene. Germline CDR1 SGHTA, CDR2 FQGNSA. The CDR3 region has the DNA TGTGCCAGCAGTTGGGACAGGGGAAGACAGCCCCAGCATTTT. Translating gives CASSWDRGRQPQHF.

The rearrangement joins TRBV15 to TRBJ1-5, with D maybe TRBD1 (6 bases). The CDR3 consists of 20 residues. The V end was cut by 0 bases, the J end by 0 bases, with 21 bases between. Germline CDR1 LNHNV, CDR2 YYDKDF (reference sequence). The CDR3 DNA sequence: TGTGCCACCAGCAGAGATCTGGTATTTTGGGGGCTGAATAGCAATCAGCCCCAGCATTTT. Its protein product is CATSRDLVFWGLNSNQPQHF.

This chain uses TRBV18 with TRBJ2-2, with D possibly called TRBD1 or TRBD2 (6 bases each). Trimming cost V 3 bases and J 1 base, with 12 bases left between them. CDR3 length: 16 residues. Looked up from germline, CDR1 is KGHSH and CDR2 is LQKENI. As DNA, the CDR3 is TGTGCCAGCTCACCCGGGGGCTCCCTGAACACCGGGGAGCTGTTTTTT. Amino acid sequence: CASSPGGSLNTGELFF. The full variable domain, completed using reference TRBV18 and TRBJ2-2, is NAGVMQNPRHLVRRRGQEARLRCSPMKGHSHVYWYRQLPEEGLKFMVYLQKENIIDESGMPKERFSAEFPKEGPSILRIQQVVRGDSAAYFCASSPGGSLNTGELFFGEGSRLTVL.

The rearrangement joins TRBV5-1 to TRBJ1-6; TRBD1 might be the D (6 bases). Germline V CDR1 and CDR2: SGHRS, YFSETQ. The CDR3 length is 15 residues. V lost 1 base, J lost 7 bases, and 12 bases lay in between. The CDR3 reads CASSLSKGVNSPLHF. The CDR3 nucleotides read TGCGCCAGCAGCTTGAGTAAGGGGGTAAATTCACCCCTCCACTTT.

V gene TRBV7-2 combines with J gene TRBJ2-7; TRBD2 matches 7 bases. The CDR3 is made up of 15 amino acids. The ends lost 3 bases at V and 4 bases at J; junction bases unmatched: 9. CDR1 and CDR2 from the germline V gene are SGHTA and FQGNSA. The CDR3 bases are TGTGCCAGCAGCTTCCTAGCGGTCCCCCTTTACGAGCAGTACTTC. The encoded protein is CASSFLAVPLYEQYF.

This chain joins TRBV2 and TRBJ1-4; 7 positions match TRBD1. The CDR3 is made up of 14 amino acids. Germline values: CDR1 SNHLY, CDR2 FYNNEI. After removal of 4 bases from V and 7 bases from J, the junction contained 6 bases not matched to a gene. Here the CDR3 reads CASSVTGMSEKLFF. CDR3 nucleotide sequence: TGTGCCAGCAGTGTGACAGGGATGAGTGAAAAACTGTTTTTT.

The sample holds a few counts of this clone. The chain has TRBV30 and TRBJ1-6, with a possible D match to TRBD1 (5 bases). Trimming cost V 1 base and J 7 bases, with 11 bases left between them. This CDR3 contains 14 residues. The germline V gene has CDR1 GTSNPN and CDR2 SVGIG (reference sequence). The DNA of the CDR3 is TGTGCCTGGAGTGCGGAAACAGGAAATTCACCCCTCCACTTT. Protein: CAWSAETGNSPLHF.

The count of this clone is one. The chain recombines TRBV10-1 with TRBJ2-5, with TRBD2 identical over 8 bases. CDR1 and CDR2 from the germline V gene are WNHNN and SYGVQD (reference sequence). The CDR3 has 13 amino acids. Trimming removed 4 bases from V and 2 bases from J; junction bases left unmatched: 0. The CDR3 DNA reads TGCGCCAGCAGTGCGGGGGGGCAAGAGACCCAGTACTTC. This translates into CASSAGGQETQYF.

This chain links TRBV27 with TRBJ1-2, with TRBD1 matching over 7 bases. Germline V gene data show CDR1 as MNHEY and CDR2 as SMNVEV (reference sequence). The CDR3 is made up of 14 amino acids. The ends lost 5 bases at V and 1 base at J; junction bases unmatched: 4. This CDR3 reads CASSEDRYNYGYTF. CDR3 nucleotides: TGTGCCAGCAGTGAGGACAGGTATAACTATGGCTACACCTTC.

This clone appeared once. The sample has other DNA sequences that encode this CDR3 too. The chain combines TRBV6-6 with TRBJ2-7, with D maybe TRBD2 (7 bases). Trimming took off 0 bases at V and 2 bases at J, with 8 bases between the two ends. Germline CDR1 is MNHNY and CDR2 is SVGAGI (reference sequence). This CDR3 is 14 amino acids long. CDR3 bases: TGTGCCAGCAGTTACTCGGGGGGGCCCTACGAGCAGTACTTC. It codes for CASSYSGGPYEQYF.

This clone came up a few times. The chain recombines TRBV6-5 with TRBJ1-1; 7 nucleotides match TRBD1. This CDR3 region has 14 residues. Trimming removed 10 bases from V and 0 bases from J; junction bases left unmatched: 8. Germline values: CDR1 MNHEY, CDR2 SVGAGI. The CDR3 nucleotides are TGTGCCACCCTACCGACAGGGATGAACACTGAAGCTTTCTTT. Translated: CATLPTGMNTEAFF.

The V gene is TRBV2, the J gene TRBJ1-1; perhaps TRBD1 as D (5 bases). The germline CDR1 and CDR2 sequences are SNHLY and FYNNEI. Deletions cut 8 bases from V and 1 base from J, with 14 bases between. The CDR3 is made up of 14 amino acids. The CDR3: CASGRQIKNTEAFF. The CDR3 DNA is TGTGCCAGCGGAAGACAGATTAAGAACACTGAAGCTTTCTTT.

The chain combines TRBV19 with TRBJ2-7; D gene uncertain. The germline V gene encodes CDR1 LNHDA and CDR2 SQIVND (reference sequence). V lost 2 bases, J lost 2 bases, and 28 bases lay in between. This CDR3 is built from 20 residues. Written as DNA, the CDR3 is TGTGCCAGTAGTATATCCAATCTACAGACGGCAGTTCGACCACCCTACGAGCAGTACTTC. Amino acids: CASSISNLQTAVRPPYEQYF.

A few counts support this clone. Other nucleotide sequences in the sample specify the same CDR3. The V gene is TRBV28, the J gene TRBJ1-5, with TRBD1 as a possible D gene (5 bases). The V gene's germline CDR1 is MDHEN and CDR2 SYDVKM. CDR3 length: 14 residues. Trimming removed 6 bases at V and 2 bases at J, with 11 bases between. This CDR3 reads CASSPGTGNQPQHF. The CDR3 bases are TGTGCCAGCAGCCCCGGGACGGGCAATCAGCCCCAGCATTTT.

This clone was seen just once. This chain uses TRBV4-1 with TRBJ2-5; the D gene is possibly TRBD1 (5 bases). Germline CDR1 MGHRA, CDR2 YSYEKL. The V gene lost 2 bases and the J gene lost 1 base, with 8 bases spanning the gap. The length of the CDR3 is 14 residues. The CDR3 region is CASSQRGFQETQYF. CDR3 bases: TGCGCCAGCAGCCAAAGGGGATTCCAAGAGACCCAGTACTTC.

This sequence joins TRBV30 and TRBJ2-2, with D unclear. The CDR3 consists of 14 residues. CDR1 is GTSNPN, CDR2 SVGIG, per germline (reference sequence). The V end was cut by 3 bases, the J end by 1 base, with 9 bases between. CDR3 amino acids: CAWRTLMNTGELFF. In DNA form, the CDR3 reads TGTGCCTGGAGAACGCTTATGAACACCGGGGAGCTGTTTTTT.